Following are 21 T cell receptor beta chains from one sample sequenced in a study of cytomegalovirus exposure and HLA in healthy donors. The method was immunoSEQ multiplex PCR; TCRdb's version includes in-frame clones alone and lacks a portion of them. The table records 65,000 or so clones, around 95% of them present only once. Sequencing was performed on PBMCs. These receptors were collected from a man between 18 and 35 years old in good health and CMV-seropositive.

The rearrangement uses TRBV29-1 and TRBJ2-1; 9 positions match TRBD2. Germline loops: CDR1 SQVTM, CDR2 ANQGSEA. The CDR3 runs to 16 residues. The CDR3 nucleotides read TGCATTCCTTGGGGGGCGGGGGGGCAGGGGTTCAATGAGCAGTTCTTC. As protein: CIPWGAGGQGFNEQFF.

The chain employs TRBV30 and TRBJ2-7, with 7 bases fitting TRBD2. The CDR3 sequence is 13 residues long. The germline gives CDR1 GTSNPN, CDR2 SVGIG (reference sequence). The trim removed 7 bases at V and 2 bases at J, leaving 8 bases unmatched. CDR3 in DNA: TGTGCCTCCACCCGGGGGGTTGCCTACGAGCAGTACTTC. As protein: CASTRGVAYEQYF. Full variable domain (outside the CDR3, taken from reference TRBV30 and TRBJ2-7): SQTIHQWPATLVQPVGSPLSLECTVEGTSNPNLYWYRQAAGRGLQLLFYSVGIGQISSEVPQNLSASRPQDRQFILSSKKLLLSDSGFYLCASTRGVAYEQYFGPGTRLTVT.

The chain recombines TRBV6-6 with TRBJ1-1, with 8 bases lining up with TRBD1. V was pared by 2 bases and J by 6 bases, with 8 bases of the junction left unmatched. Per the germline V gene, CDR1 is MNHNY and CDR2 is SVGAGI (reference sequence). This CDR3 spans 15 amino acids. The CDR3 is CASSYPRGRNAEAFF. The CDR3 DNA reads TGTGCCAGCAGTTACCCCAGGGGGCGGAATGCTGAAGCTTTCTTT.

The chain joins TRBV5-6 to TRBJ1-6, with 7 bases aligning to TRBD1. The V and J ends lost 4 bases and 6 bases, in that order; junction bases with no gene match: 13. This CDR3 is 17 amino acids long. CDR1 and CDR2 from the germline V gene are SGHDT and YYEEEE. CDR3 in amino acids: CASSEQGQIGPNSPLHF. CDR3 bases: TGTGCCAGCAGCGAGCAGGGACAGATCGGCCCTAATTCACCCCTCCACTTT. Complete variable domain (other parts from reference TRBV5-6 and TRBJ1-6): DAGVTQSPTHLIKTRGQQVTLRCSPKSGHDTVSWYQQALGQGPQFIFQYYEEEERQRGNFPDRFSGHQFPNYSSELNVNALLLGDSALYLCASSEQGQIGPNSPLHFGNGTRLTVT.

This chain links TRBV28 with TRBJ2-3, with 13 bases fitting TRBD2. After removal of 10 bases from V and 13 bases from J, the junction contained 11 bases not matched to a gene. Germline loops: CDR1 MDHEN, CDR2 SYDVKM. The CDR3 covers 13 residues. The CDR3 spells CATRSSTSGREYF. The CDR3 coding sequence is TGTGCCACCAGATCCTCTACTAGCGGGAGGGAGTATTTT.

V is TRBV19 and J is TRBJ2-1; D remains unclear. Trimming took 3 bases from V and 6 from J, leaving 12 bases between them. This CDR3 comprises 14 residues. CDR1 is LNHDA and CDR2 is SQIVND in the germline V gene (reference sequence). CDR3 region: CASSIRGSVNEQFF. Here the CDR3 DNA reads TGTGCCAGTAGTATCCGAGGATCCGTCAATGAGCAGTTCTTC.

The V and J genes are TRBV9 and TRBJ2-3; D is unclear. CDR1 and CDR2 from the germline V gene are SGDLS and YYNGEE. The CDR3 spans 14 residues. Trimming cost V 2 bases and J 2 bases, with 9 bases left between them. CDR3 in DNA: TGTGCCAGCAGCGTGGGCAGGTACACAGATACGCAGTATTTT. This sequence encodes CASSVGRYTDTQYF.

The chain links TRBV11-1 to TRBJ2-5; TRBD1 agrees at 7 bases. Germline V gene lookup returns CDR1 SGHAT and CDR2 FQDESV (reference sequence). V lost 7 bases, J lost 3 bases, and 5 bases stayed unmatched. This CDR3 region has 13 residues. CDR3: CASTRDREETQYF. DNA of the CDR3: TGTGCCAGCACCAGGGACAGAGAAGAGACCCAGTACTTC.

The chain uses TRBV7-8 and TRBJ1-2, with 12 nucleotides matching TRBD1. Germline V lookup: CDR1 SGHVS, CDR2 FQNEAQ. With V trimmed by 1 base and J by 7 bases, 7 bases remained unmatched. The CDR3 sequence is 16 residues long. CDR3 coding DNA: TGTGCCAGCAGCTTAGATACGGGACAGGGGGCGCCTGGCTACACCTTC. This encodes CASSLDTGQGAPGYTF.

The chain combines TRBV11-2 with TRBJ2-7; TRBD2 might be the D (5 bases). The CDR3 sequence is 15 residues long. Germline CDR1 is SGHAT and CDR2 is FQNNGV. Trimming removed 2 bases from V and 4 bases from J, with 15 bases in between. CDR3 DNA: TGTGCCAGCAGCTTAAGCGGTGGCGTCGGTTACGAGCAGTACTTC. It codes for CASSLSGGVGYEQYF.

As regards this clone: This sample includes further DNA sequences coding for the same CDR3. The chain carries TRBV9 and TRBJ1-2; D is perhaps TRBD1 (5 bases). This CDR3 has 13 residues. CDR1 and CDR2 (germline): SGDLS, YYNGEE. V lost 0 bases and J 4 bases, leaving 7 bases between the germline ends. In DNA form, the CDR3 reads TGTGCCAGCAGCGTAGACCAGGGCTATGGCTACACCTTC. Its translation: CASSVDQGYGYTF.

The chain couples TRBV6-6 to TRBJ2-2; D not certain. The CDR3 contains 13 residues. Germline V lookup: CDR1 MNHNY, CDR2 SVGAGI (reference sequence). Trimming pared 2 bases from V and 2 bases from J, leaving 3 bases between. CDR3 region: CASSYTNTGELFF. The CDR3, as DNA: TGTGCCAGCAGTTACACTAACACCGGGGAGCTGTTTTTT.

The chain employs TRBV19 and TRBJ2-5, with 10 positions matching TRBD2. The germline CDR1 and CDR2 sequences are LNHDA and SQIVND (reference sequence). Unmatched junction bases numbered 8, after V lost 5 bases and J lost 2 bases. The CDR3 is 16 amino acids. The chain's CDR3 is CASSSGLADLQETQYF. The CDR3, as DNA: TGTGCCAGTAGTTCAGGACTAGCGGACTTACAAGAGACCCAGTACTTC.

This chain uses TRBV7-3 with TRBJ1-1; TRBD1 is a possible D gene (6 bases). Trimming took off 4 bases at V and 1 base at J, with 10 bases between the two ends. Germline V gene lookup returns CDR1 SGHTA and CDR2 FQGTGA. The CDR3 covers 14 residues. The CDR3 loop reads CASSWGQQNTEAFF. DNA for the CDR3: TGTGCCAGCAGCTGGGGGCAGCAGAACACTGAAGCTTTCTTT.

V and J are TRBV7-6 and TRBJ2-7, with 13 bases that match TRBD2. Germline trimming cut 1 base from V and 3 bases from J; bases unmatched to any gene: 6. The CDR3 covers 17 residues. The germline gives CDR1 SGHVS, CDR2 FNYEAQ. CDR3 coding DNA: TGTGCCAGCAGCTTAGGACTAGCGGGGGGCCGAAACTACGAGCAGTACTTC. Residues: CASSLGLAGGRNYEQYF. The full variable domain, completed using reference TRBV7-6 and TRBJ2-7, is GAGVSQSPRYKVTKRGQDVALRCDPISGHVSLYWYRQALGQGPEFLTYFNYEAQQDKSGLPNDRFSAERPEGSISTLTIQRTEQRDSAMYRCASSLGLAGGRNYEQYFGPGTRLTVT.

The chain employs TRBV4-1 and TRBJ2-7; a weak D match, TRBD2 (6 bases). The CDR3 totals 15 residues. CDR1 and CDR2 (germline): MGHRA, YSYEKL. Trimming left V 1 base short and J 6 bases short, with 16 bases between. The CDR3 is CASSQVGGATSEQYF. CDR3 DNA sequence: TGCGCCAGCAGCCAAGTAGGAGGGGCCACGAGCGAGCAGTACTTC.

The rearrangement uses TRBV2 and TRBJ2-5; D is perhaps TRBD1 (5 bases). CDR3 length: 14 residues. Trimming pared 1 base from V and 4 bases from J, leaving 10 bases between. The germline gives CDR1 SNHLY, CDR2 FYNNEI. CDR3 in amino acids: CASSEVLRGETQYF. CDR3 sequence (DNA): TGTGCCAGCAGTGAAGTCCTAAGGGGAGAGACCCAGTACTTC.

The V and J genes are TRBV28 and TRBJ1-4, with D hard to call. Germline-derived CDR1 and CDR2 are MDHEN and SYDVKM. The CDR3 consists of 12 residues. V lost 2 bases and J lost 8, with 6 bases in between. CDR3 coding DNA: TGTGCCAGCAGTTTAGATGGCGAAAAACTGTTTTTT. Translated: CASSLDGEKLFF.

This clone was observed once. The chain combines TRBV5-1 with TRBJ1-1, with D unclear. The CDR3 extends over 13 amino acids. Between the trimmed V and J ends, which lost 4 bases and 2 bases, there was a span of 9 bases. Germline V gene data show CDR1 as SGHRS and CDR2 as YFSETQ. This CDR3 is CASSRRENTEAFF. CDR3 DNA sequence: TGCGCCAGCAGCCGCCGGGAAAACACTGAAGCTTTCTTT.

This sequence joins TRBV7-2 and TRBJ2-6; 9 bases agree with TRBD2. With V trimmed by 1 base and J by 12 bases, 13 bases remained unmatched. The CDR3 is 17 residues long. CDR1 and CDR2 (germline): SGHTA, FQGNSA. The CDR3 reads CASSLVSLAGPLFVLTF. DNA for the CDR3: TGTGCCAGCAGCTTAGTTTCGCTAGCGGGGCCCCTTTTCGTCCTGACTTTC.

J is TRBJ1-4 and V is TRBV6-5; 9 bases match TRBD1. V shed 5 bases and J 6 bases; nucleotides not matched to a gene: 4. Germline V CDR1 and CDR2: MNHEY, SVGAGI. This CDR3 spans 14 amino acids. The CDR3 loop is CASSPTGGYEKLFF. The CDR3 bases are TGTGCCAGCAGTCCCACAGGGGGCTATGAAAAACTGTTTTTT.